Listed below are T cell receptor beta chains from one sample, sequenced in a study of shared clonotypes between healthy human individuals. Clones were read by immunoSEQ multiplex PCR, and TCRdb kept only the in-frame ones, dropping some. The table lists 2 million to 2.5 million clones, about 92% of them singletons. The sample taken for sequencing was naive CD8+ T cells from PBMCs. These receptors were taken from a man in his late teens or twenties in good health. Some clones in this sample may be carry-over from other donors' samples. The CDR3 runs from the conserved cysteine through the conserved F or W. The order of the fields is V gene, J gene, CDR3 protein.

v_call: TRBV21-1; j_call: TRBJ2-1; cdr3_aa: CASSKPVWTAYNEQFF
v_call: TRBV19; j_call: TRBJ1-2; cdr3_aa: CASSIRQGYYGYTF
v_call: TRBV19; j_call: TRBJ2-1; cdr3_aa: CASSEYWSSYNEQFF
v_call: TRBV9; j_call: TRBJ1-1; cdr3_aa: CASSPEDGGHVEAFF
v_call: TRBV27; j_call: TRBJ2-7; cdr3_aa: CASLPRRSTEHTGEAYEQYF
v_call: TRBV6-5; j_call: TRBJ2-7; cdr3_aa: CASRGSGAYEQYF
v_call: TRBV28; j_call: TRBJ2-7; cdr3_aa: CASTYRVRGGDEQYF
v_call: TRBV7-9; j_call: TRBJ1-1; cdr3_aa: CASSVPGTGNTEAFF
v_call: TRBV2; j_call: TRBJ2-7; cdr3_aa: CASGKGGSSYEQYF
v_call: TRBV5-1; j_call: TRBJ2-7; cdr3_aa: CASSPVPVREGIQYF
v_call: TRBV29-1; j_call: TRBJ2-1; cdr3_aa: CSVTDLGAYNEQFF
v_call: TRBV7-2; j_call: TRBJ2-3; cdr3_aa: CASSLAGMGTDTQYF
v_call: TRBV27; j_call: TRBJ2-7; cdr3_aa: CATSIATGTYEQYF
v_call: TRBV16; j_call: TRBJ2-7; cdr3_aa: CASSQSDRWYF
v_call: TRBV5-1; j_call: TRBJ2-7; cdr3_aa: CASRSGTAYEQYF
v_call: TRBV13; j_call: TRBJ2-7; cdr3_aa: CASSSGQGASWDEQYF
v_call: TRBV2; j_call: TRBJ2-7; cdr3_aa: CASLPGLGPDPSSYEQYF
v_call: TRBV6-1; j_call: TRBJ2-5; cdr3_aa: CASWGPVARETQYF
v_call: TRBV7-2; j_call: TRBJ2-2; cdr3_aa: CASNPHSGRGTGELFF
v_call: TRBV19; j_call: TRBJ2-7; cdr3_aa: CASSITATSSYEQYF
v_call: TRBV7-2; j_call: TRBJ2-1; cdr3_aa: CASSLRPGVSYNEQFF
v_call: TRBV15; j_call: TRBJ2-7; cdr3_aa: CATSRGQGSDEQYF
v_call: TRBV29-1; j_call: TRBJ2-7; cdr3_aa: CSVELWGEQYF
v_call: TRBV6-1; j_call: TRBJ2-2; cdr3_aa: CASSELPGTGNTGELFF
v_call: TRBV4-3; j_call: TRBJ2-7; cdr3_aa: CASSQDWDGNSYEQYF
v_call: TRBV4-1; j_call: TRBJ2-7; cdr3_aa: CASSPVLADLYEQYF
v_call: TRBV2; j_call: TRBJ2-5; cdr3_aa: CASSEIGGLETQYF
v_call: TRBV7-9; j_call: TRBJ1-2; cdr3_aa: CASSQEVSGISTGYTF
v_call: TRBV5-6; j_call: TRBJ2-1; cdr3_aa: CASSLDMSGSAQFF
v_call: TRBV7-9; j_call: TRBJ1-1; cdr3_aa: CASSPAGTFF
v_call: TRBV13; j_call: TRBJ2-7; cdr3_aa: CASSLRPSGSKYEQYF
v_call: TRBV5-1; j_call: TRBJ1-5; cdr3_aa: CASSLVGAGQPQHF
v_call: TRBV5-1; j_call: TRBJ2-7; cdr3_aa: CASSVDLLAGGQYEQYF
v_call: TRBV27; j_call: TRBJ2-1; cdr3_aa: CASSLLSGRGPNEQFF
v_call: TRBV29-1; j_call: TRBJ2-7; cdr3_aa: CSVRTPGQGAYEQYF
v_call: TRBV5-4; j_call: TRBJ1-1; cdr3_aa: CASSLGPRDMNTEAFF
v_call: TRBV11-2; j_call: TRBJ2-7; cdr3_aa: CASSPPVAYEQYF
v_call: TRBV19; j_call: TRBJ2-2; cdr3_aa: CASSKELPGLFF
v_call: TRBV29-1; j_call: TRBJ1-2; cdr3_aa: CSVEGDFREDYGYTF
v_call: TRBV7-8; j_call: TRBJ2-7; cdr3_aa: CASSSSGTSYEQYF
v_call: TRBV7-3; j_call: TRBJ1-3; cdr3_aa: CASSLTQGRTLFFSGNTIYF
v_call: TRBV14; j_call: TRBJ2-7; cdr3_aa: CASSQGTGNFYEQYF
v_call: TRBV27; j_call: TRBJ1-3; cdr3_aa: CASSPLPPTGGGNTIYF
v_call: TRBV27; j_call: TRBJ2-7; cdr3_aa: CASSLRLAGGYEQYF
v_call: TRBV4-3; j_call: TRBJ1-4; cdr3_aa: CASGGKRGFNEKLFF
v_call: TRBV5-6; j_call: TRBJ2-7; cdr3_aa: CASTPVASGSYEQYF
v_call: TRBV7-9; j_call: TRBJ2-1; cdr3_aa: CASSLGVAGAVGNEQFF
v_call: TRBV15; j_call: TRBJ1-1; cdr3_aa: CATSKGMNTEAFF
v_call: TRBV27; j_call: TRBJ2-5; cdr3_aa: CASSLSDWGETQYF
v_call: TRBV6-5; j_call: TRBJ2-1; cdr3_aa: CASSYRVSYNEQFF
v_call: TRBV2; j_call: TRBJ2-1; cdr3_aa: CASSRGVGNEQFF
v_call: TRBV5-5; j_call: TRBJ2-1; cdr3_aa: CASSLADSSYNEQFF
v_call: TRBV5-4; j_call: TRBJ2-7; cdr3_aa: CASSFLGSYEQYF